Following are 14 T cell receptor beta chains from one sample sequenced in a study of shared clonotypes between healthy human individuals. Selected positively for CCR7 and CD45RO-negative, naive CD8 cells excluded terminally differentiated effector memory CD45RA+ cells. The method was immunoSEQ multiplex PCR; TCRdb's version includes in-frame clones alone and lacks a portion of them. The table has about 2.2 million clones, over 85% seen once. Material: naive CD8+ T cells from PBMCs. These receptors originate from a man aged 18 to 30 in good health. Some clones in this sample may be carry-over from other donors' samples.

The rearrangement joins TRBV28 to TRBJ2-2; D is uncertain. The germline gives CDR1 MDHEN, CDR2 SYDVKM. This CDR3 has 14 amino acids. Trimming stripped 1 base from V and 6 bases from J, with 9 bases between. In DNA form, the CDR3 reads TGTGCCAGCAGTTTATTTGAAGGCCCCGGGGAGCTGTTTTTT. It encodes CASSLFEGPGELFF.

The chain couples TRBV10-3 to TRBJ1-1; D not certain. Germline V gene data show CDR1 as ENHRY and CDR2 as SYGVKD. Trimming took off 11 bases at V and 1 base at J, with 20 bases between the two ends. The CDR3 runs to 15 residues. The chain's CDR3 is CASTPTQKENTEAFF. DNA for the CDR3: TGTGCCTCCACCCCGACCCAAAAGGAGAACACTGAAGCTTTCTTT.

The genes are TRBV29-1 and TRBJ2-7, with 10 bases that match TRBD1. Germline V CDR1 and CDR2: SQVTM, ANQGSEA. The CDR3 contains 14 residues. J lost 4 bases, V lost 6 bases, and 9 bases had no gene match. The CDR3 region has the DNA TGCAGCGTCAGGGGGCTGGACAGGGGGTACGAGCAGTACTTC. Protein product: CSVRGLDRGYEQYF.

The V gene is TRBV7-3, the J gene TRBJ2-1; 7 nucleotides agree with TRBD1. The CDR3 totals 16 residues. The V and J ends lost 0 bases and 7 bases, in that order; junction bases with no gene match: 9. Looked up from germline, CDR1 is SGHTA and CDR2 is FQGTGA. The CDR3 protein is CASSLTVAVTGNEQFF. Written as DNA, the CDR3 is TGTGCCAGCAGCTTAACGGTGGCAGTGACAGGGAATGAGCAGTTCTTC.

The chain uses TRBV11-2 and TRBJ2-5, with TRBD1 as a possible D gene (5 bases). Trimming removed 0 bases from V and 4 bases from J, with 18 bases in between. CDR1 SGHAT and CDR2 FQNNGV come from the germline V gene. This CDR3 comprises 17 residues. DNA of the CDR3: TGTGCCAGCAGCTTAGAGCCATCTACAGGCCTACTAGAGACCCAGTACTTC. Its protein product is CASSLEPSTGLLETQYF. Based on the CDR3 plus reference TRBV11-2 and TRBJ2-5, the full variable domain is EAGVAQSPRYKIIEKRQSVAFWCNPISGHATLYWYQQILGQGPKLLIQFQNNGVVDDSQLPKDRFSAERLKGVDSTLKIQPAKLEDSAVYLCASSLEPSTGLLETQYFGPGTRLLVL.

As concerns this clone: The sample holds other DNA sequences that translate to the same CDR3. The chain has TRBV4-1 and TRBJ2-1, with 8 nucleotides matching TRBD2. Trimming removed 1 base from V and 8 bases from J; junction bases left unmatched: 1. This CDR3 is 13 amino acids long. Germline V gives CDR1 MGHRA, CDR2 YSYEKL. CDR3 loop: CASSQVGRDEQFF. DNA of the CDR3: TGCGCCAGCAGCCAAGTCGGGAGGGATGAGCAGTTCTTC.

The V and J genes are TRBV27 and TRBJ1-1; D gene uncertain. V was pared by 7 bases and J by 1 base, with 10 bases between. This CDR3 region has 13 residues. From germline, CDR1 is MNHEY and CDR2 SMNVEV (reference sequence). The CDR3 region is CASTRRGNTEAFF. The CDR3 nucleotides read TGTGCCAGCACCCGACGGGGGAACACTGAAGCTTTCTTT.

CDR3 in amino acids: CASSLEASGTGADTQYF. CDR3 nucleotides: TGTGCCAGCAGTTTAGAGGCTAGCGGGACGGGCGCAGATACGCAGTATTTT. The chain employs TRBV27 and TRBJ2-3; TRBD2 aligns across 9 bases. V was pared by 2 bases and J by 4 bases, with 10 bases of the junction left unmatched. CDR1 is MNHEY, CDR2 SMNVEV, per germline (reference sequence). The CDR3 runs to 17 residues.

The chain combines TRBV13 with TRBJ1-1; D is perhaps TRBD1 (5 bases). V lost 0 bases to trimming and J lost 2 bases, with 10 bases between them. The CDR3 is 15 amino acids. From germline, CDR1 is PRHDT and CDR2 FYEKMQ (reference sequence). CDR3 protein: CASSLGDKKNTEAFF. CDR3 DNA sequence: TGTGCCAGCAGCTTAGGGGACAAAAAAAACACTGAAGCTTTCTTT.

The chain uses TRBV5-6 and TRBJ2-5, with TRBD1 matching 9 bases. Germline V gives CDR1 SGHDT, CDR2 YYEEEE. The CDR3 loop spans 16 amino acids. V lost 4 bases and J lost 5; bases outside the gene matches: 12. The CDR3 DNA follows: TGTGCCAGCAGCCTTCCTAAACAGGGGGCTGTGGAGACCCAGTACTTC. It translates to CASSLPKQGAVETQYF.

V is TRBV4-3 and J is TRBJ1-5; D unresolved. V lost 0 bases and J lost 7, with 10 bases in between. This CDR3 is 14 amino acids long. Germline values: CDR1 LGHNA, CDR2 YSLEER. The CDR3 region has the DNA TGCGCCAGCAGCCAAGATTGGAGGGCCCAGCCCCAGCATTTT. This encodes CASSQDWRAQPQHF.

This chain joins TRBV29-1 and TRBJ2-2, with 7 bases aligning to TRBD1. The length of the CDR3 is 17 residues. CDR1 and CDR2 from the germline V gene are SQVTM and ANQGSEA. With 1 base clipped from V and 3 bases from J, the junction kept 11 bases outside the gene matches. The CDR3 reads CSVEGPGGRSDTGELFF. In nucleotides, the CDR3 is TGCAGCGTTGAAGGCCCAGGGGGTCGATCGGACACCGGGGAGCTGTTTTTT.

V and J are TRBV4-1 and TRBJ1-5, with D tentatively TRBD1 (5 bases). Looked up from germline, CDR1 is MGHRA and CDR2 is YSYEKL. The CDR3 runs 15 residues. V lost 0 bases and J 6 bases, leaving 12 bases between the germline ends. The CDR3, as DNA: TGCGCCAGCAGCCAAGATGGTCGGGGGTCTCAGCCCCAGCATTTT. Translated, it gives CASSQDGRGSQPQHF.

On this clone itself: The sample holds other DNA sequences that translate to the same CDR3. The V and J genes are TRBV11-2 and TRBJ1-1; D is unclear. The CDR3 consists of 14 residues. The V end was cut by 1 base, the J end by 2 bases, with 8 bases between. The V gene's germline CDR1 is SGHAT and CDR2 FQNNGV. The CDR3 nucleotides are TGTGCCAGCAGCTTAGCCGCGGGAAACACTGAAGCTTTCTTT. Protein sequence: CASSLAAGNTEAFF. Variable domain in full (rest from reference TRBV11-2 and TRBJ1-1): EAGVAQSPRYKIIEKRQSVAFWCNPISGHATLYWYQQILGQGPKLLIQFQNNGVVDDSQLPKDRFSAERLKGVDSTLKIQPAKLEDSAVYLCASSLAAGNTEAFFGQGTRLTVV.